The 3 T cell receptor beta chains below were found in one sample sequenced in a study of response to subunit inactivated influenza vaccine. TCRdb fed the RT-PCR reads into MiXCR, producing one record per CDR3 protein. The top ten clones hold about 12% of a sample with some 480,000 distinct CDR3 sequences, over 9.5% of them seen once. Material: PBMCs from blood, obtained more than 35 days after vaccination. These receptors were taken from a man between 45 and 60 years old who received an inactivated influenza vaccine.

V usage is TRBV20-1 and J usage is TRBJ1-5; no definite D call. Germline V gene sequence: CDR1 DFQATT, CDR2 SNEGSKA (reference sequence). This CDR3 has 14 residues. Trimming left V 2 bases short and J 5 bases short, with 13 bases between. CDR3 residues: CSARTTTRYQPQHF. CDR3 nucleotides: TGCAGTGCTAGAACGACCACACGGTATCAGCCCCAGCATTTT.

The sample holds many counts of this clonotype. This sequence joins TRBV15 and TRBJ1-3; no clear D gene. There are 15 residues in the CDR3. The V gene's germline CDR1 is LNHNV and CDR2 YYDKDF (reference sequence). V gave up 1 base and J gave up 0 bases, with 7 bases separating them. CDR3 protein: CATSRVGSSGNTIYF. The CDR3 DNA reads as TGTGCCACCAGCAGAGTGGGGAGCTCTGGAAACACCATATATTTT.

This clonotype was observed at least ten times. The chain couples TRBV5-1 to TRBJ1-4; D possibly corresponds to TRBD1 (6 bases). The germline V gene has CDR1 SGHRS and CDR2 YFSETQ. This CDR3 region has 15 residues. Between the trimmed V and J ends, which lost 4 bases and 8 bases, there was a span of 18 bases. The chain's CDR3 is CASSDRDKGQEKLFF. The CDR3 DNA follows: TGCGCCAGCAGCGACCGGGACAAGGGCCAAGAAAAACTGTTTTTT.